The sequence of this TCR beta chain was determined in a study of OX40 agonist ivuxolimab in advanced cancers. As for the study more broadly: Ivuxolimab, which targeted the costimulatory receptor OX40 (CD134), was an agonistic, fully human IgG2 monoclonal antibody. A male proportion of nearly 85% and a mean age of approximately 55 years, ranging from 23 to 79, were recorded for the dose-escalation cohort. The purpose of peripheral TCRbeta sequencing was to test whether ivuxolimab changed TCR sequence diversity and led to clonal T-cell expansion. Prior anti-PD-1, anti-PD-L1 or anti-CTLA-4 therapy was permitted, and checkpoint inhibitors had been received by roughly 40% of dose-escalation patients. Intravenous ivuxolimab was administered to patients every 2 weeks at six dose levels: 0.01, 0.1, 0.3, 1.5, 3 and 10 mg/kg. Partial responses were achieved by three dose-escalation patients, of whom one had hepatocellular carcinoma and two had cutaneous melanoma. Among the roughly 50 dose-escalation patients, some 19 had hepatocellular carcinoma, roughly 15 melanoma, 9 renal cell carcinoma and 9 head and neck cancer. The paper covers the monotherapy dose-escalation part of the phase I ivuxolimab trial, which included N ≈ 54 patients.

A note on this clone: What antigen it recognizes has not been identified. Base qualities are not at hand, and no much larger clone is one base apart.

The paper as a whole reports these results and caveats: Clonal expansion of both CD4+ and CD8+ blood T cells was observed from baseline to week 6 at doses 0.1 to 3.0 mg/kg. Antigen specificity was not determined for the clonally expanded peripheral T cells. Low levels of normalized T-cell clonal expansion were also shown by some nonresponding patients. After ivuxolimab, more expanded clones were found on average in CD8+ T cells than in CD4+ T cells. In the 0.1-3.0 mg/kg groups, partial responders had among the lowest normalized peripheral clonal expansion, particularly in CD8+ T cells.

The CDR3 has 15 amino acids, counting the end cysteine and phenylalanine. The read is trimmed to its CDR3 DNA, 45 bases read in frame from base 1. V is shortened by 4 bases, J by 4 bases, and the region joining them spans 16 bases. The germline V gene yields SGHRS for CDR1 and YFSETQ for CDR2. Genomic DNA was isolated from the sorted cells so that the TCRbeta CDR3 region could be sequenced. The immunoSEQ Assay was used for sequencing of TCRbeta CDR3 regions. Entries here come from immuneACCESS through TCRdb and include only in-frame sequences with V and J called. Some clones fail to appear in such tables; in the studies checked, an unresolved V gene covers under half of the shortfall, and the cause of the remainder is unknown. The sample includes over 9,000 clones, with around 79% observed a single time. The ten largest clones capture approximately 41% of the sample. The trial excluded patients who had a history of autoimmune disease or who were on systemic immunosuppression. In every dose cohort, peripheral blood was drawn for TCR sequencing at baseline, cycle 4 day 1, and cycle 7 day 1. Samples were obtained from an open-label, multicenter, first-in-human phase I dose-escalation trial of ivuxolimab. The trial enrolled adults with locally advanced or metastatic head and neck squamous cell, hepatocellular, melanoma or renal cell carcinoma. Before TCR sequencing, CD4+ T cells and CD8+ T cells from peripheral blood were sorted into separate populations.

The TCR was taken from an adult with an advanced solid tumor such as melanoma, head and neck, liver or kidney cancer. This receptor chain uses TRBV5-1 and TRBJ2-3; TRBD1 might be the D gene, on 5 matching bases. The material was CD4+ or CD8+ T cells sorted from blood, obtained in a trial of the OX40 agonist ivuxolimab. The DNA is TGCGCCAGCAGCCCGCTACAGGATCGGGCAGATACGCAGTATTTT. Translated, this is CASSPLQDRADTQYF.